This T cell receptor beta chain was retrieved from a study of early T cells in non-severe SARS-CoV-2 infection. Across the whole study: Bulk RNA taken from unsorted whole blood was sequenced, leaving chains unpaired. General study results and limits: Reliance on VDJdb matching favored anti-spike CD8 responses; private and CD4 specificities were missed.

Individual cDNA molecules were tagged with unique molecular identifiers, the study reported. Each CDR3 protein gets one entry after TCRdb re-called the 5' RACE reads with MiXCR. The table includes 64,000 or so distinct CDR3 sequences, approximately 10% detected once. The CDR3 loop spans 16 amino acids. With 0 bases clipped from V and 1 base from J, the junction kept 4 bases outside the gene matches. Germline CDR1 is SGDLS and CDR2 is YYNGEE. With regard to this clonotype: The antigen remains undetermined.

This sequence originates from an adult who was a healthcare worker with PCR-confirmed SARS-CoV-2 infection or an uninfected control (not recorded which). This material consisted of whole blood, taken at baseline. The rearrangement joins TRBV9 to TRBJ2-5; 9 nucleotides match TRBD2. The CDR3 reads CASSVGLRGGQETQYF. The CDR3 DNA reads TGTGCCAGCAGCGTAGGTTTGCGGGGGGGCCAAGAGACCCAGTACTTC. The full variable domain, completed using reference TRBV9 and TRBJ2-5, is DSGVTQTPKHLITATGQRVTLRCSPRSGDLSVYWYQQSLDQGLQFLIQYYNGEERAKGNILERFSAQQFPDLHSELNLSSLELGDSALYFCASSVGLRGGQETQYFGPGTRLLVL.